This T cell receptor beta chain derives from a study of OX40 agonist ivuxolimab in advanced cancers. Deletions cut 2 bases from V and 2 bases from J, with 22 bases between. This CDR3 contains 19 residues. Germline V lookup: CDR1 SEHNR, CDR2 FQNEAQ (reference sequence). As for this clone: The antigen is undetermined.

Repertoires were generated with immunoSEQ multiplex PCR, while TCRdb's copy carries only in-frame clones and drops some. Among almost 90,000 clones listed, just under 90% were seen once. Study conclusions and caveats: At 0.1 to 3.0 mg/kg, clonal expansion of CD4+ and CD8+ blood T cells had occurred by week 6.

The material was CD4+ or CD8+ T cells sorted from blood, obtained in a trial of the OX40 agonist ivuxolimab. The chain has TRBV7-9 and TRBJ2-4; tentatively, D is TRBD1 (5 bases). The clonotype comes from an adult with an advanced solid tumor such as melanoma, head and neck, liver or kidney cancer. CDR3 nucleotide sequence: TGTGCCAGCAGCTTATTGGCGGCTATTTCTACAGGCTCCAAAAACATTCAGTACTTC. Translated: CASSLLAAISTGSKNIQYF.